Sequencing of this T cell receptor beta chain was carried out in a study of cytomegalovirus exposure and HLA in healthy donors (TCRdb year 2017). Turning to the overall study: An earlier analysis of 587 of the donors reported 276 Gb of sequence data and 117 million unique TCR beta sequences obtained from some 170 million T cells. In a later analysis, previously published TCR beta repertoires from 550 to 750 donors were re-analyzed and high-resolution HLA genotyping was added so that TCR occurrence patterns could be studied. The study aimed to test whether signatures of past pathogen exposure could be identified by cataloging public T cell receptors. HLA typing covered class I and class II loci at four-digit resolution. Donor age, sex, ethnicity and CMV serostatus were compiled together with the repertoire data. A handful of DR-DQ haplotypes were handled as single units for association and clustering because linkage in the cohort was strong. Among around 400 genotyped donors of the cohort, an average of around 220,000 unique TCR beta nucleotide sequences was sequenced per donor, of which roughly 17% were non-productive. In a later genetic analysis, genome-wide SNP genotypes for about 55% of the roughly 670 donors were used, and that subset was treated as a discovery cohort. In the later analysis, no new phenotypic data were used to find candidate immune exposures; instead, reliance was placed on TCR beta sequences and their occurrence across donors. Along with the approximately 620-subject first cohort, a separate validation cohort of over a hundred different subjects was used. Around 320 gigabases of sequencing data and tens of millions of unique TCR sequences were included in an early release covering several hundred HLA-typed donors. To decide whether each TCR beta V gene segment behaved as functional or pseudogenic, an earlier analysis of over 500 of the donors relied on high-throughput TCR beta sequencing. The study used immunosequencing to profile the T cell repertoires of around 600 subjects and linked those repertoires to cytomegalovirus serostatus. The study combined high-throughput TCR immunosequencing, statistical association of individual TCRs with disease status, and machine learning to predict cytomegalovirus infection status. All discovery cohort repertoires had been generated using a single sequencing platform. The number of typed donors differed by locus: about 620-630 for A, B, C, DRB1 and DQB1; approximately 540 for DQA1; some 590 for DPA1; and about 450 for DPB1. The genetic ancestry cluster associated with self-reported Caucasian donors included roughly four fifths of the approximately 410 genotyped donors.

General findings and caveats noted by the study authors: In both the original and validation cohorts, the classifier was reported to diagnose cytomegalovirus status with high specificity and sensitivity. A later analysis found that HLA-associated TCR beta chains were more clonally expanded and had lower generation probabilities than equally common non-associated chains. Because counts were too low, some 17 rarely observed V segments, including chromosome 9 orphons, were left out of the earlier analysis of 500 to 650 of the donors. A further reported finding was that TCR beta sequences accurately predicted the HLA-A and HLA-B alleles for most subjects in the first cohort. Linkage disequilibrium might explain the correlated functional status among segregating V segments, but an unknown experimental factor could not be excluded. The presence/absence analyses assumed that sequencing depth was roughly uniform across donors, and that assumption may not be true. Assigning TCR associations to individual alleles was difficult when HLA alleles, especially DR and DQ, strongly co-occurred. In a later analysis, TCR association rates were found to vary across HLA loci, with the most associated TCRs seen for DRB1 alleles and the fewest for HLA-C alleles. The cohort was sequenced for TCR beta chains only, and without alpha or paired-chain data the features that could be detected were limited. In a later genetic analysis, fewer N-insertions in productive TCRs were reported among donors in an Asian-associated ancestry cluster than the 666-donor mean. Most TCR sequences were observed very rarely across donors, whereas some public TCRs were present in many individuals. A total of 164 TCR beta chains were listed by the study as associated with cytomegalovirus. A cluster of highly shared sequence variants was judged likely to be a technical artifact of the sequencing pipeline. Because HLA typing was missing for some donors at each locus, association tests included only the typed subset. In a later analysis, most CMV-associated TCR beta chains were found to appear HLA-restricted, with HLA associations seemingly driven largely by CMV exposure. Specific HLA alleles were associated with 16,951 TCR beta sequences at a false discovery rate of 0.05 in a later analysis. An earlier analysis of 450 to 750 of the donors showed that most TCR beta V segments appeared in productive rearrangements either about 87% or about 30% of the time, which broadly matched IMGT annotations. The authors suggested that the approach could potentially be generalized to other disease states and immunological phenotypes. CMV serostatus was the only immune exposure information available for the cohort. In a later genetic analysis, a missense DCLRE1C variant was associated with V-gene and J-gene trimming of TCR beta chains, and the association was replicated in an independent cohort. According to a later analysis, parvovirus B19, influenza, CMV and Epstein-Barr virus appeared linked to several top co-occurrence clusters. Three of the identified cytomegalovirus-associated TCR beta chains were confirmed in vitro to be specific for cytomegalovirus antigens.

Library method: the immunoSEQ multiplex PCR assay. For the multiplex PCR, a mixture combining 60 forward primers for TCR Vbeta segments and 13 reverse primers for TCR Jbeta segments was used. A multiplex PCR assay on genomic DNA amplified the CDR3 region of rearranged TCR beta genes. The Illumina HiSeq System was used to sequence the amplified TCR beta libraries as 87-base-pair reads. The paper's data handling went like this. In a later analysis, tens of millions of unique TCR beta chains were counted across the 500 to 850 repertoires, and approximately 9.9 million of these chains were shared by at least two donors. Raw reads were error-corrected and collapsed into unique sequences by a nearest-neighbor algorithm in which closely related sequences were merged to remove PCR and sequencing errors. V, D and J gene segments were assigned by aligning CDR3 sequences to IMGT reference sequences. For a sequence to be retained, at least a six-nucleotide match to both a V gene segment and a J gene segment was required. A rearrangement was called productive if the CDR3 had no stop codons and remained in frame with V and J, and every other rearrangement was called non-productive. CDR3 was defined according to IMGT convention as the region running from the second conserved V-encoded cysteine to the conserved J-encoded phenylalanine. The earlier analysis of about 530 of the donors excluded any sequence lacking an unambiguous match to a single V gene segment. An earlier analysis of several hundred of the donors called V segments functional above 56.7% productive rearrangements and segregating when the between-donor standard deviation exceeded 5%. To diagnose cytomegalovirus status from the catalog of TCR beta chain sequences, a statistical classification framework was built. In a later analysis, TCR nucleotide sequences were compared against IMGT/GENE-DB human TR gene sequences so that V and J genes could be assigned. Using the TCRdist pipeline, a later analysis assigned CDR3 sequences along with most-parsimonious VDJ recombination scenarios. In a later analysis, each TCR beta chain was defined by its CDR3 amino acid sequence together with its V-gene family, and reads without a unique V-gene family were excluded. In a later analysis, around 650 highly shared, low-generation-probability nucleotide sequences were removed to address suspected cross-contamination and a sequencing artifact. In a later analysis, a clonal expansion index was calculated for each public chain from normalized within-repertoire ranks of inferred template counts. In a later analysis, generation probabilities were computed with a VDJ recombination model fitted to out-of-frame rearrangements, and the resulting probabilities were checked against IGoR. A later analysis scored TCR-TCR, TCR-HLA and TCR-CMV co-occurrence with hypergeometric tests, applying a repertoire-size bias correction to TCR pairs. In a later analysis, false discovery rates were estimated by permuting HLA or CMV assignments 20 times. In a later analysis, co-occurring TCRs were grouped using DBSCAN, and TCRdist sequence similarity was added for clustering within HLA-allele-positive subsets. Co-occurrence clustering excluded repertoires with fewer than 30,000 or more than 120,000 public chains, plus five with anomalous nucleotide sharing. In TCRdb, the immuneACCESS table is reduced to in-frame sequences with V and J assigned. These tables do not hold every clone; where another copy was compared, an unresolved V gene accounts for under half, and the others remain unexplained. Clonal size and the V and J genes are those of that table, whereas D and trimming came from the DNA. Recorded for this sample are more than 150,000 clones; about four fifths of them occurred a single time. The top ten clonotypes cover about 6% of the sample.

The cohort comprised under 700 healthy bone marrow donors. At the time of sampling, all cohort members were nominally healthy, though unrecorded immune exposures were likely present. The donor was CMV seropositive and was included in the group of 289 seropositive cohort members. A peripheral blood sample was collected from each donor, and TCR beta sequencing was performed on peripheral blood mononuclear cells. Genomic DNA was extracted from the blood cell samples with the Qiagen DNeasy Blood Extraction Kit. Notes on this clone: Its cognate antigen has yet to be identified. Nothing much larger sits one base from this clone, and base qualities are not available.

The sequence was collected from a woman under 40 in good health and CMV-seropositive. The material sequenced was PBMCs.

The DNA sequence is given as TGTGCCAGCAGCTTGGAGTTGCAGGTTAATTCACCCCTCCACTTT. Translated, this is CASSLELQVNSPLHF. The rearrangement joined TRBV5-4 to TRBJ1-6; no confident D gene assignment can be made. CDR1 and CDR2, per the germline V gene (reference sequence), are SGHNT and YYREEE. V was cut back by 0 bases and J by 6 bases, leaving a gap of 10 bases between them. Spanning cysteine to phenylalanine, the CDR3 consists of 15 amino acids. Just the 45-base CDR3 DNA is kept, in frame starting at base 1.